Below are 16 T cell receptor beta chains sequenced from a single sample in a study of T cells in Graves' hyperthyroidism and ophthalmopathy. Amplification of TCR beta CDR3 regions used RNA as the template. TCR CDR3 regions were first amplified by RT-PCR with HTBI primers. MiXCR, applied by TCRdb to the multiplex PCR reads, yields one record per CDR3 protein. This sample yields over 500,000 distinct CDR3 sequences, of which 12% to 15% are seen a single time; approximately 15% belongs to the top ten. The sequencing input was blood. These receptor sequences come from a woman aged 40-49 years with Graves' hyperthyroidism.

This chain uses TRBV25-1 with TRBJ2-3, with no clear D. This CDR3 has 12 amino acids. Germline V lookup: CDR1 MGHDK, CDR2 SYGVNS. V lost 3 bases and J lost 7, with 8 bases in between. The CDR3 here is CASSESMNTQYF. The DNA of the CDR3 is TGTGCCAGCAGTGAGTCCATGAATACGCAGTATTTT.

The chain links TRBV5-1 to TRBJ2-7; perhaps TRBD1 as D (6 bases). Trimming cost V 6 bases and J 5 bases, with 18 bases left between them. CDR1 is SGHRS and CDR2 is YFSETQ in the germline V gene. The CDR3 contains 14 residues. The CDR3 bases are TGCGCCAGCAACCCGGACAGCCCCCGGGACGAGCAGTACTTC. Amino acids: CASNPDSPRDEQYF.

In this sample, this clonotype turned up many times. J is TRBJ2-3 and V is TRBV20-1; possibly TRBD2 for D (6 bases). The germline V and J ends were trimmed by 0 bases and 1 base, with 17 bases remaining between them. The CDR3 has 17 amino acids. Germline V gene lookup returns CDR1 DFQATT and CDR2 SNEGSKA (reference sequence). CDR3 region: CSARDPLAREGTDTQYF. DNA of the CDR3: TGCAGTGCTAGAGATCCCCTAGCGCGAGAGGGCACAGATACGCAGTATTTT.

There are many counts of this clonotype. CDR3 nucleotide sequence: TGCGCCAGCAGCTATACCTTCCAAGCGACAGGCCTGAACACTGAAGCTTTCTTT. Its translation: CASSYTFQATGLNTEAFF. The chain uses TRBV5-1 and TRBJ1-1, with a tentative D call TRBD1 (6 bases). The V and J ends lost 3 bases and 0 bases respectively, with 21 bases between them. CDR1 SGHRS and CDR2 YFSETQ come from the germline V gene. This CDR3 has 18 amino acids. Variable domain in full (rest from reference TRBV5-1 and TRBJ1-1): KAGVTQTPRYLIKTRGQQVTLSCSPISGHRSVSWYQQTPGQGLQFLFEYFSETQRNKGNFPGRFSGRQFSNSRSEMNVSTLELGDSALYLCASSYTFQATGLNTEAFFGQGTRLTVV.

This chain's CDR3 is CASSEGTVHEAFF. The CDR3, as DNA: TGTGCCAGCAGCGAAGGGACGGTCCATGAAGCTTTCTTT. The chain uses TRBV11-3 and TRBJ1-1, with D tentatively TRBD1 (5 bases). CDR1 and CDR2 (germline): SGHNT, YENEEA. This CDR3 has 13 residues. V lost 5 bases and J 7 bases, leaving 14 bases between the germline ends. Full variable domain (outside the CDR3, taken from reference TRBV11-3 and TRBJ1-1): EAGVVQSPRYKIIEKKQPVAFWCNPISGHNTLYWYLQNLGQGPELLIRYENEEAVDDSQLPKDRFSAERLKGVDSTLKIQPAELGDSAVYLCASSEGTVHEAFFGQGTRLTVV.

The sample holds many counts of this clonotype. The rearrangement joins TRBV7-2 to TRBJ2-5; TRBD2 might be the D (6 bases). Trimming removed 0 bases at V and 5 bases at J, with 19 bases between. Germline V CDR1 and CDR2: SGHTA, FQGNSA. The CDR3 is made up of 17 amino acids. The CDR3 sequence is CASSLARLGTLGETQYF. The CDR3 nucleotides are TGTGCCAGCAGCTTAGCGAGACTAGGAACGCTCGGGGAGACCCAGTACTTC.

This clonotype came up many times. A much larger clone differs by one base, so this may be a read error. The V and J genes are TRBV27 and TRBJ1-2, with D perhaps matching TRBD1 (6 bases). Trimming cost V 4 bases and J 4 bases, with 7 bases left between them. The CDR3 runs to 12 residues. Germline CDR1 is MNHEY and CDR2 is SMNVEV (reference sequence). The CDR3 reads CASSSDSYGYTF. In nucleotides, the CDR3 is TGTGCCAGCAGTTCGGACAGCTATGGCTACACCTTC.

The chain recombines TRBV6-1 with TRBJ2-5; D possibly corresponds to TRBD1 (6 bases). Trimming left V 4 bases short and J 5 bases short, with 17 bases between. The CDR3 totals 15 residues. Germline V gene sequence: CDR1 MNHNS, CDR2 SASEGT. The CDR3 DNA reads as TGTGCCAGCAGTGGAGGGGGTGGGGGCGGGGAGACCCAGTACTTC. It yields the protein CASSGGGGGGETQYF.

With respect to this clonotype: A much larger clone sits a single nucleotide away, making a read error possible. This chain links TRBV28 with TRBJ2-7, with 13 nucleotides matching TRBD2. This CDR3 has 14 residues. Per germline, CDR1 MDHEN and CDR2 SYDVKM. CDR3 region: CTSRTSGRTHEQYF. The DNA for the CDR3 is TGTACCAGCAGGACTAGCGGGAGAACCCACGAGCAGTACTTC. Combining the CDR3 with reference TRBV28 and TRBJ2-7 gives the whole variable domain DVKVTQSSRYLVKRTGEKVFLECVQDMDHENMFWYRQDPGLGLRLIYFSYDVKMKEKGDIPEGYSVSREKKERFSLILESASTNQTSMYLCTSRTSGRTHEQYFGPGTRLTVT.

This chain connects TRBV27 to TRBJ2-3; possible D gene TRBD2, 6 bases. The CDR3 is 15 amino acids. CDR1 and CDR2 (germline): MNHEY, SMNVEV (reference sequence). V was trimmed by 5 bases and J by 2 bases, leaving 14 bases between them. The CDR3 loop reads CASSPGPGDTDTQYF. CDR3 in DNA: TGTGCCAGCAGTCCGGGGCCGGGGGACACAGATACGCAGTATTTT.

This clonotype appeared many times. This chain joins TRBV28 and TRBJ2-6, with D possibly being TRBD2 (5 bases). This CDR3 has 15 residues. CDR1 and CDR2 from the germline V gene are MDHEN and SYDVKM. Trimming stripped 6 bases from V and 0 bases from J, with 9 bases between. This chain's CDR3 is CASRELDSGANVLTF. CDR3 sequence (DNA): TGTGCCAGCAGGGAACTAGACTCTGGGGCCAACGTCCTGACTTTC.

The J gene is TRBJ2-7, the V gene TRBV20-1; TRBD2 might be the D (6 bases). The CDR3 has 16 residues. Trimming shortened V by 4 bases and J by 2 bases, and 21 bases separated the two germline ends. Germline CDR1 and CDR2: DFQATT and SNEGSKA (reference sequence). The CDR3: CSATPGQAGRTYEQYF. The CDR3 DNA reads TGCAGTGCTACCCCGGGGCAAGCGGGCAGGACCTACGAGCAGTACTTC.

This clonotype was counted only a few times. This rearrangement joins TRBV5-1 to TRBJ1-4, with 8 bases lining up with TRBD1. CDR3 length equals 16 residues. Trimming took 4 bases from V and 0 from J; bases not matched to a gene: 5. In germline, CDR1 is SGHRS, CDR2 YFSETQ. The CDR3 is CASSVTGESTNEKLFF. In DNA form, the CDR3 reads TGCGCCAGCAGCGTGACAGGGGAATCAACTAATGAAAAACTGTTTTTT.

The chain links TRBV3-1 to TRBJ1-1; D is ambiguous. Germline CDR1 reads LGHDT; CDR2 reads YNNKEL (reference sequence). The ends were cut back, 4 bases at V and 3 bases at J, with 15 bases in the middle. The CDR3 length is 15 residues. In DNA, the CDR3 is TGTGCCAGCAGCCCGCGCGGGGTGCGTGACACTGAAGCTTTCTTT. It translates to CASSPRGVRDTEAFF.

This clonotype appeared a few times. The chain uses TRBV9 and TRBJ1-2; D may be TRBD1 (6 bases). The germline gives CDR1 SGDLS, CDR2 YYNGEE. The CDR3 totals 15 residues. The V and J ends lost 3 bases and 6 bases respectively, with 18 bases between them. CDR3: CASSAVPWDTNGYTF. CDR3 bases: TGTGCCAGCAGCGCCGTCCCGTGGGACACTAATGGCTACACCTTC.

The chain couples TRBV19 to TRBJ1-5; D possibly corresponds to TRBD1 (6 bases). CDR1 is LNHDA and CDR2 is SQIVND in the germline V gene (reference sequence). The CDR3 has 15 amino acids. The germline V and J ends were trimmed by 7 bases and 6 bases, with 19 bases remaining between them. The CDR3 nucleotides read TGTGCCAGTAAAACAGGGCTACAATCAGGTCAGCCCCAGCATTTT. Its translation is CASKTGLQSGQPQHF.